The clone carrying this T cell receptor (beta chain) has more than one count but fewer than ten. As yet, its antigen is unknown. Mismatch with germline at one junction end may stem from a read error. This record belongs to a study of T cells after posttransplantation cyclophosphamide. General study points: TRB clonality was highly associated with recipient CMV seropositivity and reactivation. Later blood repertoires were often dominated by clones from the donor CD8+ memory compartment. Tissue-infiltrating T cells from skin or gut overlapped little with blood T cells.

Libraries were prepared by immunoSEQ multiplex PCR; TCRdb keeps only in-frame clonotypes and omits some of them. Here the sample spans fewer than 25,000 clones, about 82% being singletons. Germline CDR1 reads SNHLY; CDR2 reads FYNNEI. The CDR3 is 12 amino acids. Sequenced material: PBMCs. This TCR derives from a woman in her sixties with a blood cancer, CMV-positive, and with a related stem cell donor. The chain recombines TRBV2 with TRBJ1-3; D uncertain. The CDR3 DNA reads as TGTGTCAGCAGTGAAGCGGGAGGCACCATATATTTT. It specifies CVSSEAGGTIYF.